These 20 T cell receptor beta chains came from one sample sequenced in a study of cytomegalovirus exposure and HLA in healthy donors. The PCR was carried out with 60 Vbeta primers and 13 Jbeta primers. The assay was immunoSEQ multiplex PCR, and TCRdb's table has in-frame clones only and misses some. This table holds some 93,000 clones, approximately 83% found once. Material for sequencing was PBMCs. These receptors originate from a man aged 50-59 years in good health and CMV-seronegative.

With regard to this clone: A read error may account for a junction end that differs from germline. J is TRBJ2-7 and V is TRBV28; 8 bases match TRBD2. The CDR3 covers 14 residues. Germline CDR1 MDHEN, CDR2 SYDVKM. The DNA of the CDR3 is TGCGCCAGCAGGGAAAGCGGGAGATCCTACGAGCAGTACTTC. It encodes CASRESGRSYEQYF.

The V gene is TRBV28, the J gene TRBJ2-2; 7 bases align to TRBD2. Trimming removed 4 bases from V and 5 bases from J; junction bases left unmatched: 7. The V gene's germline CDR1 is MDHEN and CDR2 SYDVKM. This CDR3 is 15 amino acids long. DNA for the CDR3: TGTGCCAGCAGTTCTAACGCGGGAGCGACCGGGGAGCTGTTTTTT. It specifies CASSSNAGATGELFF.

The V call is TRBV7-9, the J call TRBJ2-5, with 10 bases fitting TRBD2. CDR1 is SEHNR, CDR2 FQNEAQ, per germline (reference sequence). V shed 5 bases and J 4 bases; nucleotides not matched to a gene: 13. This CDR3 is 17 amino acids long. Here the CDR3 reads CASSLAQGLALGETQYF. The CDR3 nucleotides read TGTGCCAGCAGCCTGGCCCAGGGACTAGCGTTGGGAGAGACCCAGTACTTC.

The chain is built from TRBV9 and TRBJ2-7; D call uncertain. The V gene lost 0 bases and the J gene lost 7 bases, with 11 bases spanning the gap. CDR1 SGDLS and CDR2 YYNGEE come from the germline V gene. The length of the CDR3 is 13 residues. CDR3 bases: TGTGCCAGCAGCGTAGAGGCCCACGGGGAGCAGTACTTC. This codes for CASSVEAHGEQYF.

This clone was recorded a few times. The chain combines TRBV28 with TRBJ2-1; a possible D gene is TRBD1 (6 bases). Trimming shortened V by 4 bases and J by 1 base, and 17 bases separated the two germline ends. Germline values: CDR1 MDHEN, CDR2 SYDVKM. The CDR3 extends over 17 amino acids. CDR3 region: CASSSLHPGASYNEQFF. CDR3 bases: TGTGCCAGCAGTTCCCTTCATCCAGGGGCATCCTACAATGAGCAGTTCTTC.

This clone was seen more than once but under ten times. The chain uses TRBV5-4 and TRBJ1-4; D may be TRBD1 (5 bases). The germline V gene encodes CDR1 SGHNT and CDR2 YYREEE (reference sequence). The CDR3 loop spans 14 amino acids. Deletions cut 4 bases from V and 8 bases from J, with 15 bases between. In nucleotides, the CDR3 is TGTGCCAGCAGCACGGACATGGGGAAAGAAAAACTGTTTTTT. Its protein is CASSTDMGKEKLFF.

This chain connects TRBV7-9 to TRBJ2-3, with D tentatively TRBD1 (6 bases). The CDR3 sequence is 15 residues long. The V end lost 5 bases, the J end lost 2 bases, and 14 bases lay between the germline ends. CDR1 SEHNR and CDR2 FQNEAQ come from the germline V gene (reference sequence). The CDR3 here is CASSDRDIPTDTQYF. CDR3 sequence (DNA): TGTGCCAGCAGCGACCGGGACATACCCACAGATACGCAGTATTTT.

The chain employs TRBV19 and TRBJ2-7; 12 bases are shared with TRBD2. The CDR3 runs to 16 residues. CDR1 and CDR2 from the germline V gene are LNHDA and SQIVND (reference sequence). J lost 3 bases, V lost 5 bases, and 8 bases had no gene match. This CDR3 is CASSRLAGDSFYEQYF. For the CDR3, the DNA is TGTGCCAGTAGTCGACTAGCGGGAGACAGTTTCTACGAGCAGTACTTC.

This rearrangement joins TRBV28 to TRBJ2-7; 11 bases align to TRBD2. With V trimmed by 6 bases and J by 0 bases, 4 bases remained unmatched. Per the germline V gene, CDR1 is MDHEN and CDR2 is SYDVKM. The CDR3 has 15 amino acids. CDR3 residues: CASRGTSGYSYEQYF. The CDR3, as DNA: TGTGCCAGCAGAGGGACTAGCGGTTACTCCTACGAGCAGTACTTC.

The chain couples TRBV28 to TRBJ1-2; TRBD1 might be the D (6 bases). CDR3 length: 14 amino acids. With 11 bases removed from V and 7 bases from J, the gap between germline ends came to 23 bases. Germline CDR1 reads MDHEN; CDR2 reads SYDVKM. CDR3: CALSGAGAISGYTF. DNA for the CDR3: TGTGCCTTATCTGGGGCAGGGGCCATTAGTGGCTACACCTTC.

This clone appeared a few times. The CDR3 loop reads CASSSQENTEAFF. The CDR3 DNA reads as TGTGCCAGCAGCTCCCAGGAAAACACTGAAGCTTTCTTT. This sequence joins TRBV7-9 and TRBJ1-1; no firm D call. The CDR3 loop spans 13 amino acids. Germline V gene sequence: CDR1 SEHNR, CDR2 FQNEAQ (reference sequence). V was trimmed by 4 bases and J by 2 bases, leaving 8 bases between them.

This clone was seen more than once but under ten times. Other DNA sequences in the same sample also yield this CDR3. The gene calls are TRBV2 and TRBJ2-5; unclear D gene. The CDR3 is made up of 14 amino acids. The germline CDR1 and CDR2 sequences are SNHLY and FYNNEI. V was cut by 2 bases and J by 0 bases, with 7 bases left in between. As DNA, the CDR3 is TGTGCCAGCAGTGAAAATCGGGACCAAGAGACCCAGTACTTC. This codes for CASSENRDQETQYF.

This sequence joins TRBV30 and TRBJ2-5; possible D gene TRBD2, 6 bases. The germline V gene encodes CDR1 GTSNPN and CDR2 SVGIG (reference sequence). Trimming pared 5 bases from V and 4 bases from J, leaving 11 bases between. This CDR3 is 12 amino acids long. The CDR3 DNA sequence: TGTGCCTGGCTGCGGGATTTAGAGACCCAGTACTTC. Its translation: CAWLRDLETQYF.

The chain has TRBV5-4 and TRBJ2-5; 7 positions match TRBD2. The CDR3 covers 16 residues. Germline values: CDR1 SGHNT, CDR2 YYREEE (reference sequence). V was pared by 4 bases and J by 5 bases, with 14 bases of the junction left unmatched. CDR3: CASSPLPGLPGETQYF. DNA for the CDR3: TGTGCCAGCAGCCCACTACCGGGACTACCTGGCGAGACCCAGTACTTC.

This rearrangement joins TRBV10-3 to TRBJ1-5, with D perhaps matching TRBD1 (6 bases). Germline CDR1 and CDR2: ENHRY and SYGVKD. Trimming cost V 8 bases and J 2 bases, with 40 bases left between them. The CDR3 is made up of 23 amino acids. CDR3 sequence reads: CAISRVVCEGQNYDRTCNQPQHF. CDR3 nucleotides: TGTGCCATCTCGAGAGTAGTATGTGAAGGACAGAACTACGATCGGACGTGCAATCAGCCCCAGCATTTT.

The gene calls are TRBV6-1 and TRBJ2-7; 8 bases align to TRBD1. After removal of 2 bases from V and 7 bases from J, the junction contained 4 bases not matched to a gene. CDR1 is MNHNS, CDR2 SASEGT, per germline. The CDR3 is 13 amino acids. The CDR3 spells CASSELTGEEQYF. In DNA form, the CDR3 reads TGTGCCAGCAGTGAATTGACAGGGGAAGAGCAGTACTTC.

This sequence joins TRBV11-2 and TRBJ2-3; 8 positions match TRBD2. CDR1 and CDR2 (germline): SGHAT, FQNNGV. The CDR3 extends over 15 amino acids. Trimming removed 3 bases from V and 5 bases from J; junction bases left unmatched: 7. The DNA for the CDR3 is TGTGCCAGCAGCTTTAGCGGGACTGGTCGAGATACGCAGTATTTT. As protein: CASSFSGTGRDTQYF. Variable domain in full (rest from reference TRBV11-2 and TRBJ2-3): EAGVAQSPRYKIIEKRQSVAFWCNPISGHATLYWYQQILGQGPKLLIQFQNNGVVDDSQLPKDRFSAERLKGVDSTLKIQPAKLEDSAVYLCASSFSGTGRDTQYFGPGTRLTVL.

The chain combines TRBV9 with TRBJ2-3, with D unresolved. Germline V gives CDR1 SGDLS, CDR2 YYNGEE. The V gene lost 0 bases and the J gene lost 0 bases, with 11 bases spanning the gap. This CDR3 contains 16 residues. CDR3 protein: CASSVESADSTDTQYF. The CDR3 nucleotides are TGTGCCAGCAGCGTAGAATCGGCGGATAGCACAGATACGCAGTATTTT.

This clone is deemed medium-sized (0.01 to 0.1%). The sample carries other DNA sequences with the same CDR3. The CDR3 is CATSRDRDRVHEQYF. In nucleotides, the CDR3 is TGTGCCACCAGCAGAGATCGGGACAGGGTCCACGAGCAGTACTTC. This sequence joins TRBV15 and TRBJ2-7, with 9 bases that match TRBD1. The germline V gene has CDR1 LNHNV and CDR2 YYDKDF (reference sequence). This CDR3 region has 15 residues. The V segment lost 0 bases and the J segment 5 bases; nucleotides outside the gene matches: 5. Supplemented by reference TRBV15 and TRBJ2-7, the full variable domain reads DAMVIQNPRYQVTQFGKPVTLSCSQTLNHNVMYWYQQKSSQAPKLLFHYYDKDFNNEADTPDNFQSRRPNTSFCFLDIRSPGLGDTAMYLCATSRDRDRVHEQYFGPGTRLTVT.

The chain couples TRBV7-2 to TRBJ2-2, with 10 bases that match TRBD2. There are 17 residues in the CDR3. Trimming at V came to 1 base and at J to 5 bases, leaving 7 bases not matched to a gene. CDR1 is SGHTA, CDR2 FQGNSA, per germline. CDR3 coding DNA: TGTGCCAGCAGCTTAGAAACTAGCGGGATTGTAACCGGGGAGCTGTTTTTT. It codes for CASSLETSGIVTGELFF.